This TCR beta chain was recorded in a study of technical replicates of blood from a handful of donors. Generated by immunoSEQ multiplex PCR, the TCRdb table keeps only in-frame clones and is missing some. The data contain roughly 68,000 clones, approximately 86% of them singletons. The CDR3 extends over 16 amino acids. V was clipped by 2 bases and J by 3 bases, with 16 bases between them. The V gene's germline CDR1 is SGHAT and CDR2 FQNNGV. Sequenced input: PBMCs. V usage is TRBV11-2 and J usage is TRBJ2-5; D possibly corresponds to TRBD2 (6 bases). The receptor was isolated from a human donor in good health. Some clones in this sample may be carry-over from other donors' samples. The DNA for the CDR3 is TGTGCCAGCAGCTTATCAGCGCTAGCGCCCGAAGAGACCCAGTACTTC. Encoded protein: CASSLSALAPEETQYF.